The rows below give T cell receptor beta chains drawn from one sample of a study of cytomegalovirus exposure and HLA in healthy donors. The method was immunoSEQ multiplex PCR; TCRdb's version includes in-frame clones alone and lacks a portion of them. The repertoire holds some 95,000 clones, with more than 65% as singletons. Sequenced input: PBMCs. The receptors originated from a woman younger than 30 in good health and CMV-seropositive. The CDR3 runs from the conserved cysteine through the conserved F or W. D genes are given only for firm matches. Where a row states a size, it is once, few, many or the class of an expanded clone; other rows omit it.

j_call d_call v_call clone_size cdr3_aa cdr3_nt
TRBJ1-2 - TRBV19 - CASRSALLYGYTF TGTGCCAGCCGTTCAGCGCTCCTCTATGGCTACACCTTC
TRBJ1-5 - TRBV7-2 - CASSLGQFNQPQHF TGTGCCAGCAGCTTAGGACAGTTCAATCAGCCCCAGCATTTT
TRBJ2-7 - TRBV11-2 once CASSEVGAGYEQYF TGTGCCAGCAGTGAGGTGGGGGCGGGTTACGAGCAGTACTTC
TRBJ1-2 TRBD1 TRBV25-1 few CASRTGYGYTF TGTGCCAGCAGGACAGGGTATGGCTACACCTTC
TRBJ2-1 TRBD2 TRBV11-1 once CASSPRTRLSRDEQFF TGTGCCAGCAGCCCCCGGACTAGGTTAAGCAGAGATGAGCAGTTCTTC
TRBJ2-1 TRBD2 TRBV15 - CATSSLSVLGEGSSYNEQFF TGTGCCACCAGCAGTCTTTCGGTTCTGGGGGAGGGAAGCTCCTACAATGAGCAGTTCTTC
TRBJ1-5 - TRBV6-1 - CASSESTVPYSNQPQHF TGTGCCAGCAGTGAGTCCACGGTGCCTTATAGCAATCAGCCCCAGCATTTT
TRBJ2-7 - TRBV7-2 - CASSLAQGTEQYF TGTGCCAGCAGCTTAGCTCAGGGAACCGAGCAGTACTTC
TRBJ1-5 - TRBV7-9 - CASSLGQGNQHF TGTGCCAGCAGCTTAGGGCAGGGGAACCAGCATTTT
TRBJ1-4 TRBD1 TRBV5-1 - CASSFWTGSGEKLFF TGCGCCAGCAGCTTCTGGACAGGGTCCGGTGAAAAACTGTTTTTT
TRBJ2-7 TRBD1 TRBV11-2 - CASSSAIGTGGDEQYF TGTGCCAGCAGCTCCGCCATAGGGACAGGGGGCGACGAGCAGTACTTC
TRBJ2-2 - TRBV9 - CASSGSGALTGELFF TGTGCCAGCAGCGGCTCGGGAGCCCTAACCGGGGAGCTGTTTTTT
TRBJ1-2 - TRBV13 - CASSLYGDNYGYTF TGTGCCAGCAGCCTCTACGGTGATAACTATGGCTACACCTTC
TRBJ2-5 TRBD2 TRBV25-1 - CASNGDVAGQETQYF TGTGCCAGCAACGGTGACGTAGCGGGCCAAGAGACCCAGTACTTC
TRBJ1-4 TRBD1 TRBV28 - CASRARTGYNEKLFF TGTGCCAGCAGAGCCAGGACAGGGTATAATGAAAAACTGTTTTTT
TRBJ2-5 TRBD2 TRBV6-5 - CASSLGLAGGKETQYF TGTGCCAGCAGTTTGGGACTAGCGGGGGGGAAAGAGACCCAGTACTTC
TRBJ1-6 TRBD1 TRBV27 - CASVPFRDRHNSPLHF TGTGCCAGCGTCCCCTTCCGGGACAGACATAATTCACCCCTCCACTTT
TRBJ2-5 - TRBV30 once CAWSLGPETQYF TGTGCCTGGAGTTTGGGGCCAGAGACCCAGTACTTC
TRBJ2-7 - TRBV9 - CASSVATEQAYEQYF TGTGCCAGCAGCGTAGCTACCGAACAGGCCTACGAGCAGTACTTC
TRBJ2-1 TRBD1 TRBV5-8 - CASSLDVTGYYNEQFF TGTGCCAGCAGCTTGGACGTGACAGGGTACTACAATGAGCAGTTCTTC
TRBJ2-7 TRBD2 TRBV5-8 few CASSRTSGTDEQYF TGTGCCAGCAGCCGGACTAGCGGGACAGACGAGCAGTACTTC
TRBJ2-2 - TRBV19 - CASSVGGVANTGELFF TGTGCCAGTAGTGTGGGGGGAGTAGCGAACACCGGGGAGCTGTTTTTT
TRBJ1-3 - TRBV13 - CASSDGRRNGNTIYF TGTGCCAGCAGCGACGGTCGGCGGAATGGAAACACCATATATTTT
TRBJ2-3 TRBD1 TRBV2 few CASSTDGTGISDTQYF TGTGCCAGCAGTACTGACGGGACAGGGATATCAGATACGCAGTATTTT
TRBJ1-2 TRBD1 TRBV11-2 - CASNTGAGYTF TGTGCCAGCAATACAGGGGCTGGCTACACCTTC
TRBJ1-1 - TRBV4-1 - CASSQEGANTEAFF TGCGCCAGCAGCCAAGAGGGGGCGAACACTGAAGCTTTCTTT
TRBJ1-2 TRBD1 TRBV2 once CASSDGQGARGYTF TGTGCCAGCAGTGACGGGCAGGGGGCGCGGGGCTACACCTTC
TRBJ1-4 TRBD1 TRBV6-1 - CASSEQTGAGEKLFF TGTGCCAGCAGTGAACAAACAGGGGCAGGTGAAAAACTGTTTTTT
TRBJ1-1 - TRBV9 - CASSVTLSDTEAFF TGTGCCAGCAGCGTAACCCTAAGTGACACTGAAGCTTTCTTT
TRBJ2-7 - TRBV28 - CASSLSTGWVYF TGTGCCAGCAGTTTATCTACGGGTTGGGTTTACTTC
TRBJ2-7 TRBD1 TRBV18 few CASSPLSVSLGQETYEQYF TGTGCCAGCTCACCACTTTCAGTTAGTTTGGGACAGGAGACCTACGAGCAGTACTTC
TRBJ2-1 - TRBV7-9 - CASSPTIRTEQFF TGTGCCAGCAGCCCCACCATCCGGACAGAGCAGTTCTTC
TRBJ2-7 - TRBV27 - CASSFGGSSYEQYF TGTGCCAGCAGTTTTGGTGGGAGCTCCTACGAGCAGTACTTC
TRBJ1-4 - TRBV9 - CASSVEARGNEKLFF TGTGCCAGCAGCGTAGAGGCTCGCGGCAATGAAAAACTGTTTTTT
TRBJ1-1 TRBD1 TRBV10-2 few CASRPGQQHTEAFF TGCGCCAGTCGACCGGGACAGCAGCACACTGAAGCTTTCTTT
TRBJ2-1 - TRBV19 few CASSRGPGQFF TGTGCCAGTAGTAGGGGCCCCGGGCAGTTCTTC
TRBJ1-1 - TRBV27 - CASSLGGGTPAFF TGTGCCAGCAGTTTGGGTGGGGGGACCCCCGCTTTCTTT
TRBJ2-1 TRBD2 TRBV6-5 few CASTIRLAGAYEQFF TGTGCCAGCACCATCAGACTAGCGGGAGCATATGAGCAGTTCTTC
TRBJ1-1 TRBD1 TRBV19 - CASSPGTGKANTEAFF TGTGCCAGTAGTCCAGGGACAGGGAAGGCGAACACTGAAGCTTTCTTT
TRBJ2-1 TRBD1 TRBV5-8 - CASSLRGTGGSRNEQFF TGTGCCAGCAGCTTGAGGGGGACAGGGGGCTCCCGAAATGAGCAGTTCTTC
TRBJ2-5 - TRBV6-5 many CASSYPEETQYF TGTGCCAGCAGTTACCCAGAAGAGACCCAGTACTTC
TRBJ1-2 - TRBV7-3 - CASSLAPGLDGYTF TGTGCCAGCAGCTTAGCCCCAGGGTTGGATGGCTACACCTTC
TRBJ1-1 - TRBV6-5 - CASKTVNTEAFF TGTGCCAGCAAGACAGTTAACACTGAAGCTTTCTTT
TRBJ2-2 TRBD2 TRBV7-9 - CASSRTSGQNTGELFF TGTGCCAGCAGCCGGACTAGCGGTCAGAACACCGGGGAGCTGTTTTTT
TRBJ2-4 TRBD2 TRBV7-2 - CASSLAQESGSSSAKNIQYF TGTGCCAGCAGCTTAGCGCAAGAGAGCGGGAGTTCTTCGGCCAAAAACATTCAGTACTTC